This T cell receptor beta chain was found in a study of blood T cell repertoires in COVID-19. Study at large: Acute-phase and convalescent COVID-19 samples originated in the United States, Italy and Spain. T cells, B-cell-depleted T cells, or PBMCs supplied cDNA or gDNA.

The table came from immunoSEQ multiplex PCR; TCRdb's copy has only in-frame clones and leaves some out. In the table there are nearly 300,000 clones, roughly nine tenths of which are singletons. Germline CDR1 and CDR2: MNHEY and SVGAGI. The trim removed 6 bases at V and 0 bases at J, leaving 2 bases unmatched. The CDR3 is 13 amino acids. The participants were between roughly 18 and 89 years old and came from roughly 24 US areas. Participants were placed into cohorts based on the clinical history they reported. This clonotype was obtained from a woman between 45 and 60 years old who had been exposed to COVID-19. The chain is built from TRBV6-5 and TRBJ2-7; 7 bases fit TRBD2. The specimen was PBMCs or T cells enriched from blood (not recorded which). CDR3 in DNA: TGTGCCAGCAGGGGGGGGAGCTCCTACGAGCAGTACTTC. Residues: CASRGGSSYEQYF.